The 19 T cell receptor beta chains given below trace back to one sample, sequenced in a study of blood T cell repertoires in COVID-19. Using immunoSEQ multiplex PCR, the repertoire was profiled, and TCRdb retains in-frame clones only, with some absent. The repertoire holds about 110,000 clones, with around 86% as singletons. The sequenced material came from peripheral blood. The receptor set was obtained from a man aged 65-85 years with acute or convalescent COVID-19.

The CDR3 is CASSISTGTSGYEQYF. The CDR3 region has the DNA TGTGCCAGCAGCATATCGACCGGGACTAGCGGCTACGAGCAGTACTTC. The rearrangement joins TRBV9 to TRBJ2-7; the match to TRBD2 covers 11 bases. In germline, CDR1 is SGDLS, CDR2 YYNGEE. CDR3 size: 16 residues. With 4 bases clipped from V and 3 bases from J, the junction kept 9 bases outside the gene matches.

This chain connects TRBV5-8 to TRBJ1-2; 11 nucleotides match TRBD1. Germline values: CDR1 SGHTS, CDR2 YDEGEE. The CDR3 has 15 residues. V dropped 4 bases and J dropped 5; count of bases not matched to a gene: 7. CDR3: CASSPRTGGWYGYTF. The CDR3 nucleotides read TGTGCCAGCAGCCCGCGGACAGGGGGCTGGTATGGCTACACCTTC.

This clone was observed a few times. The chain links TRBV2 to TRBJ2-7; a weak D match, TRBD1 (7 bases). This CDR3 is built from 14 residues. V was cut by 2 bases and J by 4 bases, with 12 bases left in between. Per the germline V gene, CDR1 is SNHLY and CDR2 is FYNNEI. The CDR3 bases are TGTGCCAGCAGTGAACGCCCAGGGGGGTACGAGCAGTACTTC. Encoded protein: CASSERPGGYEQYF.

V and J are TRBV27 and TRBJ2-3; no clear D gene. The CDR3 contains 15 residues. Germline loops: CDR1 MNHEY, CDR2 SMNVEV (reference sequence). Deletions cut 5 bases from V and 2 bases from J, with 14 bases between. The CDR3, as DNA: TGTGCCAGCAGTCCGGGTTTTCTAATCACAGATACGCAGTATTTT. Translating it yields CASSPGFLITDTQYF.

The V call is TRBV3-1 (or the pseudogene TRBV3-2), the J call TRBJ2-5; possible D gene TRBD2, 6 bases. Germline values: CDR1 LGHDT, CDR2 YNNKEL (reference sequence). This CDR3 region has 18 residues. Trimming took off 1 base at V and 1 base at J, with 19 bases between the two ends. For the CDR3, the DNA is TGTGCCAGCAGCCAAGTAGCCTGGGGGAGGCGAGGCCAAGAGACCCAGTACTTC. This sequence encodes CASSQVAWGRRGQETQYF.

This clone was picked up a small number of times. The V gene is TRBV28, the J gene TRBJ2-7; 7 bases are a match to TRBD1. The ends lost 3 bases at V and 3 bases at J; junction bases unmatched: 20. The CDR3 extends over 19 amino acids. The germline gives CDR1 MDHEN, CDR2 SYDVKM. CDR3 DNA: TGTGCCAGCAGTTTCAGCCACCTTAGGACAGGCCGGGCGCACTACGAGCAGTACTTC. It specifies CASSFSHLRTGRAHYEQYF.

The gene calls are TRBV3-1 (or the pseudogene TRBV3-2) and TRBJ2-5, with 8 bases that match TRBD1. Germline V CDR1 and CDR2: LGHDT, YNNKEL (reference sequence). The CDR3 consists of 15 residues. V lost 0 bases and J lost 7; bases outside the gene matches: 7. CDR3 in DNA: TGTGCCAGCAGCCAAGATCCCGGACAGGGTGGGACCCAGTACTTC. It is translated as CASSQDPGQGGTQYF.

This chain joins TRBV24-1 and TRBJ1-2, with 10 bases aligning to TRBD1. Germline CDR1 and CDR2: KGHDR and SFDVKD. V lost 4 bases to trimming and J lost 4 bases; unmatched junction nucleotides: 8. There are 16 residues in the CDR3. CDR3 amino acids: CATSDNRQGASYGYTF. In DNA, the CDR3 is TGTGCCACCAGTGACAATAGACAGGGGGCGAGCTATGGCTACACCTTC.

The chain carries TRBV19 and TRBJ2-7; 7 positions match TRBD1. The CDR3 is 11 residues long. V trimming: 8 bases; J trimming: 2 bases; junction bases outside the gene matches: 0. Germline V gene sequence: CDR1 LNHDA, CDR2 SQIVND (reference sequence). The CDR3 loop reads CASGQAYEQYF. CDR3 coding DNA: TGTGCCAGTGGACAGGCCTACGAGCAGTACTTC.

The chain employs TRBV11-2 and TRBJ2-5; D is perhaps TRBD2 (5 bases). CDR1 SGHAT and CDR2 FQNNGV come from the germline V gene. The V gene lost 4 bases and the J gene lost 1 base, with 16 bases spanning the gap. The CDR3 sequence is 16 residues long. The CDR3 protein is CASSWPGEPTQETQYF. The CDR3 DNA reads as TGTGCCAGCAGCTGGCCCGGGGAACCCACCCAAGAGACCCAGTACTTC.

The V gene is TRBV5-1, the J gene TRBJ1-2; no reliable D call. V was shortened by 5 bases and J by 0 bases, with 32 bases between the two germline ends. Germline V gives CDR1 SGHRS, CDR2 YFSETQ. The CDR3 loop spans 21 amino acids. The DNA for the CDR3 is TGCGCCAGCAGTAGGCGTTCACTCTCGGCCTCCAAGACGGGAGCTAACTATGGCTACACCTTC. This gives the protein CASSRRSLSASKTGANYGYTF.

J is TRBJ2-1 and V is TRBV7-2; 8 bases map to TRBD2. In germline, CDR1 is SGHTA, CDR2 FQGNSA. After removal of 3 bases from V and 15 bases from J, the junction contained 13 bases not matched to a gene. The CDR3 is 14 residues long. CDR3 amino acids: CASSFFSQKREWFF. CDR3 nucleotide sequence: TGTGCCAGCAGCTTCTTCTCCCAAAAGCGGGAGTGGTTCTTC.

The genes are TRBV9 and TRBJ1-1; D unresolved. The CDR3 totals 14 residues. V was cut by 4 bases and J by 6 bases, with 16 bases left in between. The germline gives CDR1 SGDLS, CDR2 YYNGEE. CDR3 nucleotide sequence: TGTGCCAGCAGCAACGGTTCCCCTAGCGCTGAAGCTTTCTTT. Protein sequence: CASSNGSPSAEAFF.

The chain has TRBV3-1 (or the pseudogene TRBV3-2) and TRBJ1-6; maybe TRBD1 (5 bases). Germline V gene sequence: CDR1 LGHDT, CDR2 YNNKEL (reference sequence). CDR3 length: 16 residues. The V end lost 0 bases, the J end lost 10 bases, and 16 bases lay between the germline ends. CDR3 nucleotides: TGTGCCAGCAGCCAAGAGGGGGGGTTCGGGTCATCACCCCTCCACTTT. Amino acids: CASSQEGGFGSSPLHF.

As to this clone: One end of the junction varies from germline; a read error may be responsible. The rearrangement uses TRBV2 and TRBJ2-5; possible D gene TRBD2, 6 bases. In germline, CDR1 is SNHLY, CDR2 FYNNEI. The CDR3 covers 13 residues. The chain's CDR3 is CASNERERETQYF. In DNA, the CDR3 is TGTGCCAGCAATGAACGGGAGCGGGAGACCCAGTACTTC. Based on the CDR3 plus reference TRBV2 and TRBJ2-5, the full variable domain is EPEVTQTPSHQVTQMGQEVILRCVPISNHLYFYWYRQILGQKVEFLVSFYNNEISEKSEIFDDQFSVERPDGSNFTLKIRSTKLEDSAMYFCASNERERETQYFGPGTRLLVL.

The chain couples TRBV5-6 to TRBJ1-5, with D unclear. From germline, CDR1 is SGHDT and CDR2 YYEEEE. V lost 4 bases, J lost 4 bases, and 6 bases lay in between. This CDR3 comprises 12 residues. The CDR3 here is CASSRINQPQHF. CDR3 DNA: TGTGCCAGCAGCCGTATAAATCAGCCCCAGCATTTT.

The rearrangement uses TRBV5-1 and TRBJ2-2, with D perhaps TRBD1 (5 bases). CDR1 SGHRS and CDR2 YFSETQ come from the germline V gene. The CDR3 covers 16 residues. V lost 3 bases and J 4 bases, leaving 16 bases between the germline ends. The CDR3 here is CASSSPGLKGTGELFF. DNA of the CDR3: TGCGCCAGCAGCTCCCCAGGGTTAAAGGGCACCGGGGAGCTGTTTTTT.

The chain couples TRBV3-1 (or the pseudogene TRBV3-2) to TRBJ1-3; D is unclear. CDR3 length: 12 residues. The ends were cut back, 3 bases at V and 4 bases at J, with 4 bases in the middle. Germline V gives CDR1 LGHDT, CDR2 YNNKEL (reference sequence). The CDR3 nucleotides are TGTGCCAGCAGCCAGGGCGGAAACACCATATATTTT. It encodes CASSQGGNTIYF.

The chain links TRBV28 to TRBJ2-3, with D unresolved. V lost 2 bases, J lost 10 bases, and 10 bases lay in between. CDR1 is MDHEN and CDR2 is SYDVKM in the germline V gene. The CDR3 runs to 12 residues. The CDR3 sequence: CASSLQVKAQYF. CDR3 DNA sequence: TGTGCCAGCAGTTTACAGGTCAAGGCGCAGTATTTT.